The 29 T cell receptor beta chains given below trace back to one sample, sequenced in a study of CD8 T cells in ankylosing spondylitis. TCRdb used MiXCR to reprocess the 5' RACE reads, holding one entry per CDR3 protein. The profile covers about 130,000 distinct CDR3 sequences, with approximately 10% appearing a single time and 3.5% to 5% taken by the ten largest. The sample taken for sequencing was blood, either unsorted or a sorted T cell fraction (not recorded which). These receptors were obtained from a female donor with ankylosing spondylitis or in good health (not recorded which).

The chain has TRBV23-1 and TRBJ1-1; 8 bases match TRBD1. TRBV23-1 is labeled an ORF, and its function is uncertain. The CDR3 runs 21 residues. J was trimmed by 1 base and V by 2 bases; bases with no gene match: 21. The CDR3 DNA follows: TGCGCCAGCAGTCAACCGACGACGACCAGGGGGCGTGAGGATTCGAACACTGAAGCTTTCTTT. This translates into CASSQPTTTRGREDSNTEAFF.

This clonotype was seen a few times. The chain couples TRBV7-3 to TRBJ1-1, with 7 bases identical to TRBD1. Trimming cost V 5 bases and J 7 bases; bases outside gene matches: 7. Germline-derived CDR1 and CDR2 are SGHTA and FQGTGA. The CDR3 totals 13 residues. CDR3: CASSLFAGGEAFF. In DNA, the CDR3 is TGTGCCAGCAGCCTCTTTGCAGGGGGTGAAGCTTTCTTT.

This clonotype has a handful of counts. The chain is built from TRBV7-2 and TRBJ2-1; 13 positions agree with TRBD2. The CDR3 contains 16 residues. J lost 5 bases, V lost 4 bases, and 5 bases had no gene match. CDR1 is SGHTA and CDR2 is FQGNSA in the germline V gene. Here the CDR3 reads CASSWTSGGGNNEQFF. The CDR3 region has the DNA TGTGCCAGCAGCTGGACTAGCGGGGGTGGAAACAATGAGCAGTTCTTC.

This clonotype was counted ten times or more. The chain has TRBV5-1 and TRBJ1-1; 11 nucleotides align to TRBD1. The junction had 2 bases not matched to a gene; V was cut back by 9 bases and J by 1 base. Germline lookup yields CDR1 SGHRS and CDR2 YFSETQ. The CDR3 loop spans 13 amino acids. CDR3 residues: CATGTGGNTEAFF. The CDR3 nucleotides are TGCGCCACGGGGACAGGGGGGAACACTGAAGCTTTCTTT.

This clonotype appeared a single time. This may come from a read error, since a much larger clone is one base off. The final CDR3 position lacks the conserved phenylalanine or tryptophan, pointing to a likely read error. The V call is TRBV5-1, the J call TRBJ1-2, with TRBD1 matching over 7 bases. Germline V gene lookup returns CDR1 SGHRS and CDR2 YFSETQ. V lost 3 bases to trimming and J lost 8 bases; unmatched junction nucleotides: 10. The CDR3 consists of 14 residues. CDR3 sequence reads: CASSSMTGQWGYTL. CDR3 nucleotides: TGCGCCAGCAGCTCCATGACAGGGCAATGGGGCTACACCTTA.

This CDR3 is CASSGDYEQYF. CDR3 sequence (DNA): TGTGCCAGCAGTGGTGACTACGAGCAGTACTTC. V usage is TRBV5-5 and J usage is TRBJ2-7; D remains ambiguous. Germline CDR1 SGHKS, CDR2 YYEKEE (reference sequence). The CDR3 runs 11 residues. The V end lost 5 bases, the J end lost 3 bases, and 6 bases lay between the germline ends.

This clonotype was seen more than once but under ten times. The chain carries TRBV19 and TRBJ2-2; D gene unclear. V lost 7 bases, J lost 3 bases, and 6 bases lay in between. This CDR3 spans 12 amino acids. Germline V gene lookup returns CDR1 LNHDA and CDR2 SQIVND (reference sequence). DNA of the CDR3: TGTGCCAGTAATGAGGACACCGGGGAGCTGTTTTTT. It specifies CASNEDTGELFF.

This clonotype was counted ten times or more. The chain combines TRBV7-8 with TRBJ1-2; D not certain. V gave up 5 bases and J gave up 4 bases, with 8 bases separating them. CDR1 and CDR2 (germline): SGHVS, FQNEAQ. The CDR3 has 12 amino acids. CDR3 amino acids: CASSPRSYGYTF. In DNA, the CDR3 is TGTGCCAGCAGCCCGCGGTCCTATGGCTACACCTTC.

This clonotype was detected ten times or more. This rearrangement joins TRBV28 to TRBJ1-4; D is unresolved. The germline V gene has CDR1 MDHEN and CDR2 SYDVKM. The CDR3 is 13 amino acids. V lost 7 bases to trimming and J lost 7 bases, with 13 bases between them. CDR3 sequence (DNA): TGTGCCAGCAAAGAGCACAGTCCTGAAAAACTGTTTTTT. Translated: CASKEHSPEKLFF.

This clonotype was seen a few times. This rearrangement joins TRBV7-2 to TRBJ2-7; D is perhaps TRBD1 (5 bases). The V end was cut by 3 bases, the J end by 3 bases, with 9 bases between. The CDR3 runs 13 residues. CDR1 SGHTA and CDR2 FQGNSA come from the germline V gene. The CDR3 DNA sequence: TGTGCCAGCAGCTTGGGGCTGATCTACGAGCAGTACTTC. Encoded protein: CASSLGLIYEQYF.

This clonotype was detected many times. The genes are TRBV7-2 and TRBJ2-5; TRBD2 matches 9 bases. Germline trimming cut 1 base from V and 2 bases from J; bases unmatched to any gene: 5. Germline loops: CDR1 SGHTA, CDR2 FQGNSA. The CDR3 extends over 16 amino acids. For the CDR3, the DNA is TGTGCCAGCAGCTTAGTTTTTAGCGGGGGACAAGAGACCCAGTACTTC. The encoded protein is CASSLVFSGGQETQYF.

This clonotype occurred many times. The rearrangement joins TRBV27 to TRBJ1-5; D gene ambiguous. Germline CDR1 and CDR2: MNHEY and SMNVEV (reference sequence). The CDR3 covers 15 residues. With 2 bases removed from V and 3 bases from J, the gap between germline ends came to 11 bases. The CDR3 nucleotides read TGTGCCAGCAGTTTAGAGGGCGGATACAATCAGCCCCAGCATTTT. Amino acids: CASSLEGGYNQPQHF.

This clonotype was observed a few times. The chain joins TRBV4-1 to TRBJ2-7, with 9 nucleotides matching TRBD2. Germline lookup yields CDR1 MGHRA and CDR2 YSYEKL. Trimming took 4 bases from V and 3 from J; bases not matched to a gene: 7. The CDR3 consists of 15 residues. The CDR3 DNA sequence: TGCGCCAGCAGCCGGGGTGGAGCGGGGGGCTACGAGCAGTACTTC. This sequence encodes CASSRGGAGGYEQYF.

This clonotype was picked up many times. The CDR3, as DNA: TGTGCCAGCAGCCGATTACTAGCGGGAGGCTCCGGCGGGGAGCTGTTTTTT. Its protein is CASSRLLAGGSGGELFF. The rearrangement links TRBV4-2 to TRBJ2-2, with TRBD2 matching 12 bases. The germline CDR1 and CDR2 sequences are LGHNA and YNFKEQ. CDR3 length: 17 residues. V was pared by 4 bases and J by 7 bases, with 10 bases of the junction left unmatched.

The sample holds many counts of this clonotype. The V call is TRBV29-1, the J call TRBJ2-7; 9 bases match TRBD1. The V gene end was trimmed by 1 base and the J gene end by 1 base; junction bases not matched to a gene: 2. From germline, CDR1 is SQVTM and CDR2 ANQGSEA. This CDR3 spans 14 amino acids. The CDR3 protein is CSVEGQGVSYEQYF. DNA for the CDR3: TGCAGCGTTGAAGGACAGGGGGTTTCCTACGAGCAGTACTTC.

V and J are TRBV7-3 and TRBJ2-5; maybe TRBD2 (5 bases). Looked up from germline, CDR1 is SGHTA and CDR2 is FQGTGA. CDR3 length: 14 residues. Trimming shortened V by 1 base and J by 1 base, and 7 bases separated the two germline ends. The CDR3 reads CASSLSGFQETQYF. DNA of the CDR3: TGTGCCAGCAGCTTAAGCGGGTTCCAAGAGACCCAGTACTTC.

This clonotype was seen repeatedly, ten times or more. The chain carries TRBV23-1 and TRBJ2-4, with TRBD2 matching 12 bases. TRBV23-1 is filed as an ORF, its function uncertain. The CDR3 covers 17 residues. The V segment lost 4 bases and the J segment 7 bases; nucleotides outside the gene matches: 11. CDR3: CASSPTRLAGDSNIQYF. Here the CDR3 DNA reads TGCGCCAGCAGTCCCACCAGACTAGCGGGGGATAGCAACATTCAGTACTTC.

This clonotype was observed many times. The J gene is TRBJ2-1, the V gene TRBV20-1; D may be TRBD1 or TRBD2 (6 bases each). Trimming took off 4 bases at V and 0 bases at J, with 13 bases between the two ends. CDR1 and CDR2 from the germline V gene are DFQATT and SNEGSKA (reference sequence). The CDR3 has 15 residues. The CDR3, as DNA: TGCAGTGCTACGGGGGCAGGGAGCTCCTACAATGAGCAGTTCTTC. It is translated as CSATGAGSSYNEQFF.

This clonotype was seen at least ten times. The chain combines TRBV2 with TRBJ2-2; TRBD1 might be the D (8 bases). The V gene lost 2 bases and the J gene lost 5 bases, with 15 bases spanning the gap. The CDR3 has 16 amino acids. Germline V gives CDR1 SNHLY, CDR2 FYNNEI. This CDR3 is CASSEPDREGTGELFF. The CDR3 bases are TGTGCCAGCAGTGAACCGGACAGGGAGGGAACCGGGGAGCTGTTTTTT.

Ten or more counts support this clonotype. The J gene is TRBJ2-1, the V gene TRBV5-6, with 12 nucleotides matching TRBD1. The CDR3 sequence is 17 residues long. Germline CDR1 SGHDT, CDR2 YYEEEE. With V trimmed by 5 bases and J by 5 bases, 11 bases remained unmatched. CDR3: CASSPDGTGGANNEQFF. The CDR3 nucleotides are TGTGCCAGCAGTCCCGATGGGACAGGGGGCGCTAACAATGAGCAGTTCTTC.

This clonotype was recorded at least ten times. The CDR3 sequence is CASSLSKPGTGGYGYTF. DNA of the CDR3: TGTGCCAGCAGTTTAAGTAAACCCGGGACAGGGGGCTATGGCTACACCTTC. The chain couples TRBV28 to TRBJ1-2; 11 bases agree with TRBD1. Germline assignment: CDR1 MDHEN and CDR2 SYDVKM. This CDR3 contains 17 residues. With 2 bases clipped from V and 4 bases from J, the junction kept 9 bases outside the gene matches.

This clonotype was observed at least ten times. The chain joins TRBV5-5 to TRBJ2-3, with D possibly being TRBD2 (5 bases). Germline V gene data show CDR1 as SGHKS and CDR2 as YYEKEE (reference sequence). Trimming left V 0 bases short and J 3 bases short, with 8 bases between. The CDR3 totals 14 residues. CDR3 loop: CASSLEAGTDTQYF. DNA for the CDR3: TGTGCCAGCAGCTTGGAGGCGGGTACAGATACGCAGTATTTT. Full variable domain (remainder filled in from reference TRBV5-5 and TRBJ2-3): DAGVTQSPTHLIKTRGQQVTLRCSPISGHKSVSWYQQVLGQGPQFIFQYYEKEERGRGNFPDRFSARQFPNYSSELNVNALLLGDSALYLCASSLEAGTDTQYFGPGTRLTVL.

At least ten counts were recorded for this clonotype. CDR3 in amino acids: CASSPRTGGGYNEQFF. CDR3 DNA: TGTGCCAGCAGCCCCCGGACAGGGGGAGGATACAATGAGCAGTTCTTC. This sequence joins TRBV3-1 and TRBJ2-1; 10 bases line up with TRBD1. The V and J ends lost 4 bases and 4 bases, in that order; junction bases with no gene match: 7. CDR1 and CDR2 from the germline V gene are LGHDT and YNNKEL (reference sequence). CDR3 size: 16 residues.

In its sample, this clonotype was seen many times. The chain links TRBV20-1 to TRBJ1-2, with a tentative D call TRBD1 (6 bases). The CDR3 consists of 14 residues. Trimming pared 0 bases from V and 4 bases from J, leaving 12 bases between. Germline CDR1 reads DFQATT; CDR2 reads SNEGSKA (reference sequence). The CDR3 loop is CSARDFGTSYGYTF. The CDR3 region has the DNA TGCAGTGCTAGAGATTTCGGGACAAGCTATGGCTACACCTTC.

Ten or more counts support this clonotype. The chain combines TRBV27 with TRBJ2-7; possibly TRBD2 for D (6 bases). V was cut by 8 bases and J by 3 bases, with 14 bases left in between. This CDR3 is 13 amino acids long. Per germline, CDR1 MNHEY and CDR2 SMNVEV (reference sequence). In DNA form, the CDR3 reads TGTGCCAGCCGGAGCTGGGGGGACTACGAGCAGTACTTC. Amino acid sequence: CASRSWGDYEQYF.

Ten or more counts support this clonotype. This chain uses TRBV28 with TRBJ2-3; D is unclear. The CDR3 is 15 amino acids. V was trimmed by 5 bases and J by 0 bases, leaving 12 bases between them. Germline lookup yields CDR1 MDHEN and CDR2 SYDVKM. For the CDR3, the DNA is TGTGCCAGCAGTGAACAGTTTACTAGCACAGATACGCAGTATTTT. Its translation is CASSEQFTSTDTQYF.

The chain uses TRBV27 and TRBJ2-1; TRBD1 matches 10 bases. The CDR3 covers 15 residues. With V trimmed by 5 bases and J by 6 bases, 7 bases remained unmatched. CDR1 and CDR2 (germline): MNHEY, SMNVEV (reference sequence). As DNA, the CDR3 is TGTGCCAGCAGTGCTCGCCGACAGGGGGCCAATGAGCAGTTCTTC. As protein: CASSARRQGANEQFF.

The chain employs TRBV18 and TRBJ1-2, with TRBD1 matching over 7 bases. Germline CDR1 KGHSH, CDR2 LQKENI. CDR3 size: 14 residues. V shed 3 bases and J 5 bases; nucleotides not matched to a gene: 6. This CDR3 reads CASSPAEQGYGYTF. The CDR3, as DNA: TGTGCCAGCTCACCGGCCGAACAGGGGTATGGCTACACCTTC.

This clonotype was observed at least ten times. The V gene is TRBV15, the J gene TRBJ1-2; no clear D. V was cut by 0 bases and J by 4 bases, with 9 bases left in between. The length of the CDR3 is 14 residues. From germline, CDR1 is LNHNV and CDR2 YYDKDF (reference sequence). The DNA of the CDR3 is TGTGCCACCAGCAGAGACAAGGGTACCTATGGCTACACCTTC. Protein sequence: CATSRDKGTYGYTF.